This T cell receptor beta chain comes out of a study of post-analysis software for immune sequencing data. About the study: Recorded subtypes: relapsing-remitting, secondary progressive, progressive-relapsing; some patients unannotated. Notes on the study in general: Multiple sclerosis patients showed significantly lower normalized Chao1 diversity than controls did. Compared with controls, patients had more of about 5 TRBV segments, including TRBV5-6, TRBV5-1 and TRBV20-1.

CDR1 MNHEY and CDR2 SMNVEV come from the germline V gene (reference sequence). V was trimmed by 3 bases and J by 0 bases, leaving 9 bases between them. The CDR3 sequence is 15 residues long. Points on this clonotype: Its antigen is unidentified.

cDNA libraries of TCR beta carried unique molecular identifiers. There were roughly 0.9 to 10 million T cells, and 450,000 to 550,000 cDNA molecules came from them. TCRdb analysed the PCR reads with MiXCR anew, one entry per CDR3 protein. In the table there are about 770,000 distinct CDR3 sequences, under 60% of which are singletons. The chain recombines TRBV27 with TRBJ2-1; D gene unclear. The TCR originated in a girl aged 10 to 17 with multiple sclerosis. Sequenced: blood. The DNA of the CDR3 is TGTGCCAGCAGTTTGTGGGGTTACTCCTACAATGAGCAGTTCTTC. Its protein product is CASSLWGYSYNEQFF.